This TCR beta chain is from a study of radiotherapy plus CTLA-4 blockade in lung cancer. Produced via immunoSEQ multiplex PCR; TCRdb's table is partial and in-frame only. Of about 88,000 clones in the sample, around 72% were seen once. In chemo-refractory metastatic non-small-cell lung cancer, patients got ipilimumab CTLA-4 blockade together with focal radiation. Study observations and caveats: TCR clones of tumor origin grew in blood after radiotherapy plus ipilimumab.

Points on this clone: The antigen remains unidentified.

This receptor was taken from a human donor with non-small cell lung cancer that progressed on radiotherapy plus ipilimumab. This specimen was peripheral blood, taken from a patient treated with radiotherapy plus ipilimumab.

The CDR3 reads CASRPTGGTSYNEQFF. Here the CDR3 DNA reads TGTGCCAGCAGACCGACCGGGGGCACCTCCTACAATGAGCAGTTCTTC. The chain carries TRBV27 and TRBJ2-1, with D perhaps matching TRBD1 or TRBD2 (6 bases each). The germline gives CDR1 MNHEY, CDR2 SMNVEV (reference sequence). CDR3 size: 16 residues. V was trimmed by 6 bases and J by 0 bases, leaving 15 bases between them.